This TCR beta chain derives from a study of T cell changes during pregnancy in multiple sclerosis. Data came from immunoSEQ multiplex PCR; TCRdb stores just in-frame clones and leaves some out. The table shows about 45,000 clones, with roughly 90% occurring only once. This specimen consisted of CD4+ T cells from peripheral blood mononuclear cells, obtained before pregnancy. This receptor was identified in a female donor with multiple sclerosis, enrolled in a pregnancy study.

This CDR3 is CASSVASGRPYEQYF. In DNA form, the CDR3 reads TGTGCCAGCAGCGTAGCTAGCGGGAGACCCTACGAGCAGTACTTC. This chain joins TRBV9 and TRBJ2-7; 10 nucleotides line up with TRBD2. This CDR3 has 15 amino acids. Trimming at V came to 0 bases and at J to 2 bases, leaving 2 bases not matched to a gene. Germline CDR1 and CDR2: SGDLS and YYNGEE.